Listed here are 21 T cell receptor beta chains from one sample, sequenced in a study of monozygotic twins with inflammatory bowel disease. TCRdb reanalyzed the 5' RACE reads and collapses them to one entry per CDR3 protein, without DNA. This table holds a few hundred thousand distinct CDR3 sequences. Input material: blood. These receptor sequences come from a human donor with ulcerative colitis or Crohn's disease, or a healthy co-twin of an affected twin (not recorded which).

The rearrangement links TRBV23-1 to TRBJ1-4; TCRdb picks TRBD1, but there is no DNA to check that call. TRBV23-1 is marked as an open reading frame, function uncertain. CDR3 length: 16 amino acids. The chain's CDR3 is CASSHNKDRGNEKLFF.

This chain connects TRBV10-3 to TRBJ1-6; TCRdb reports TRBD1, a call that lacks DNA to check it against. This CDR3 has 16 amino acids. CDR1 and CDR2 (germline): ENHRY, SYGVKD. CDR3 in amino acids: CAISEPRQGHNSPLHF.

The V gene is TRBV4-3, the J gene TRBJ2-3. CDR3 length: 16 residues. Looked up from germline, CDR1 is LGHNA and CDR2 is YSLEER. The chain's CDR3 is CASSQNLLTSTDTQYF.

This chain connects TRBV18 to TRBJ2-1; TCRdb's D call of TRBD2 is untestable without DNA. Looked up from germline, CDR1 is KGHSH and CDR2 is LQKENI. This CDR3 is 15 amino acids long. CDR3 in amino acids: CASSPQSGRNNEQFF.

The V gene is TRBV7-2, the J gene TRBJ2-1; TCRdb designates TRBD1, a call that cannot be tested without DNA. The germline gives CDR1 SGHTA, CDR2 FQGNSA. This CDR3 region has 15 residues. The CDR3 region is CASSPRPGGPNEQFF.

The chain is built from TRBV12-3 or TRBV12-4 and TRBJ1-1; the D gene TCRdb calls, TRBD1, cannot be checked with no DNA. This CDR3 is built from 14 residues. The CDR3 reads CASSLQGWFAEAFF.

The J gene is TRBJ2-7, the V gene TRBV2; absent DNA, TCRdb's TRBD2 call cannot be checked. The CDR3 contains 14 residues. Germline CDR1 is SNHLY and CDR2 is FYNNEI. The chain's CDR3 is CASNLRTGAHAQYF.

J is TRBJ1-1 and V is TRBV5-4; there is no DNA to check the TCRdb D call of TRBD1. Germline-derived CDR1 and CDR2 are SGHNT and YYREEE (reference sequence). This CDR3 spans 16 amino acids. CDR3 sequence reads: CASAWTGGMMNTEAFF.

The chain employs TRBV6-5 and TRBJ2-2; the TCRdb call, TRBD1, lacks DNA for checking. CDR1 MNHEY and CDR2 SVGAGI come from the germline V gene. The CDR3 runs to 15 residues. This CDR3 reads CASSYGGGSTGELFF.

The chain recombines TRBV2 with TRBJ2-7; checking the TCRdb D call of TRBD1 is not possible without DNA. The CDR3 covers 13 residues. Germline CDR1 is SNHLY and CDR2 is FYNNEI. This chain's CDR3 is CASSVVGGAEQYF.

The CDR3: CASDITGGQYNEQFF. This rearrangement joins TRBV6-1 to TRBJ2-1; checking the TCRdb D call of TRBD1 is not possible without DNA. This CDR3 has 15 residues. In germline, CDR1 is MNHNS, CDR2 SASEGT.

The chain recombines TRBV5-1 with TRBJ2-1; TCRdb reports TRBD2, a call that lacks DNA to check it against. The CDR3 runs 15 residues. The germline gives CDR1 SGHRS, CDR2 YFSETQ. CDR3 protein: CASSWGTGRYNEQFF. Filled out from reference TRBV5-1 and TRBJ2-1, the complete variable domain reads KAGVTQTPRYLIKTRGQQVTLSCSPISGHRSVSWYQQTPGQGLQFLFEYFSETQRNKGNFPGRFSGRQFSNSRSEMNVSTLELGDSALYLCASSWGTGRYNEQFFGPGTRLTVL.

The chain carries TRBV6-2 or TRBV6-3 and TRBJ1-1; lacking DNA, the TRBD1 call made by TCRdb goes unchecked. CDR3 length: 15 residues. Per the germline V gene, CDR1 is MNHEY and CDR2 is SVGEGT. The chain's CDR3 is CASSYDGRVNTEAFF.

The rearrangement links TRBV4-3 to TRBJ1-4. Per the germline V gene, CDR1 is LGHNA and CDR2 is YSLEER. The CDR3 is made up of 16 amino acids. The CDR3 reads CASSQGGLGANEKLFF.

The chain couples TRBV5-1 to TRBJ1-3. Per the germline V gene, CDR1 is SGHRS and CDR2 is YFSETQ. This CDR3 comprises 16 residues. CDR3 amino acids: CASRPAGDNPGNTIYF.

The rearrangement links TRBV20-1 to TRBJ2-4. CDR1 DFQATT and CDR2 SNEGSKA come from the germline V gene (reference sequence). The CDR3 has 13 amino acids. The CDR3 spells CSARRIAKNIQYF.

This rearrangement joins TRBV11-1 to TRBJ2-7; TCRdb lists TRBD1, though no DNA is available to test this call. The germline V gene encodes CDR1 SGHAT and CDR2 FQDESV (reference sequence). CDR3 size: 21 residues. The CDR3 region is CASSLFSRDRLIPVSSYEQYF.

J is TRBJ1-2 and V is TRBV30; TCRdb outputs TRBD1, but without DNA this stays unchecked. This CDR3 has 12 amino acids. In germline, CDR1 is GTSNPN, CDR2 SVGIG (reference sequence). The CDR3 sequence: CAWRDRGHGYTF.

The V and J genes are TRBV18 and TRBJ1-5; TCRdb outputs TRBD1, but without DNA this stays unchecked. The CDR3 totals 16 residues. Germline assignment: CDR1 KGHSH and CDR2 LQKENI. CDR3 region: CASSPGTGYSNQPQHF.

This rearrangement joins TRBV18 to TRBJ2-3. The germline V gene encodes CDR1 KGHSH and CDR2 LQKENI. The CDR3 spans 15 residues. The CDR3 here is CASSPLPDQTDTQYF. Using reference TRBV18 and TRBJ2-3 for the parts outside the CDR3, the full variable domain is NAGVMQNPRHLVRRRGQEARLRCSPMKGHSHVYWYRQLPEEGLKFMVYLQKENIIDESGMPKERFSAEFPKEGPSILRIQQVVRGDSAAYFCASSPLPDQTDTQYFGPGTRLTVL.

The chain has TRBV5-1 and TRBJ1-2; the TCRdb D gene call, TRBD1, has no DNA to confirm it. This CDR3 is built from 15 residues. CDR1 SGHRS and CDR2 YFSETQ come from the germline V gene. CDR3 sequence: CASSMGQGGNYGYTF.